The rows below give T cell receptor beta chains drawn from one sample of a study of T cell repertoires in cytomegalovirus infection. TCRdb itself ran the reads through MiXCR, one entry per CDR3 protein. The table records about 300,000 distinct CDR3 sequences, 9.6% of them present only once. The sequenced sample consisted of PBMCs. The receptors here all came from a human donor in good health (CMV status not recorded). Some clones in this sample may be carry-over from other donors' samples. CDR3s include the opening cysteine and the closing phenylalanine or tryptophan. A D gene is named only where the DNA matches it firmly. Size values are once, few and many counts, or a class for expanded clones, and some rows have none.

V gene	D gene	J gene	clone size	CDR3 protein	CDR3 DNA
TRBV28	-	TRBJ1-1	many	CASSFSRMNTEAFF	TGTGCCAGCTCATTCTCGAGAATGAACACTGAAGCTTTCTTT
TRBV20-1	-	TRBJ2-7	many	CSASTGESSYEQYF	TGCAGTGCTTCGACAGGCGAGAGCTCCTACGAGCAGTACTTC
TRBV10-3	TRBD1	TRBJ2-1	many	CAISVGQGAYNEQFF	TGTGCCATCAGTGTTGGCCAGGGGGCTTACAATGAGCAGTTCTTC
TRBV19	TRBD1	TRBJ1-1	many	CASGQGTFF	TGTGCCAGCGGACAGGGGACTTTCTTT
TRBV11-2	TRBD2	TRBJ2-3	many	CASAGSSGALRTDTQYF	TGTGCCAGCGCCGGGTCTAGCGGGGCACTTCGCACAGATACGCAGTATTTT
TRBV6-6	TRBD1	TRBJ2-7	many	CASSSGGAGGYEQYF	TGTGCCAGCAGTTCAGGGGGCGCCGGGGGCTACGAGCAGTACTTC
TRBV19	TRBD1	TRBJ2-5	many	CASSRGQAPGETQYF	TGTGCCAGTAGTCGAGGACAGGCCCCAGGGGAGACCCAGTACTTC
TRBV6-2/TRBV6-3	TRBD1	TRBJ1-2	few	CASSYPRGLYSYGYTF	TGTGCCAGCAGTTACCCCAGGGGGCTGTATTCCTATGGCTACACCTTC
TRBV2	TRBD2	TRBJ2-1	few	CASSEERGGWNEQFF	TGTGCCAGCAGTGAAGAGCGGGGGGGCTGGAATGAGCAGTTCTTC
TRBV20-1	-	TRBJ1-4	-	CSARAIGKLFF	TGCAGTGCTAGAGCGATTGGAAAACTGTTTTTT
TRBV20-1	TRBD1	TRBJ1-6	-	CSADRTGGRSSYNSPLHF	TGCAGTGCCGATCGGACAGGGGGTAGGAGCTCCTATAATTCACCCCTCCACTTT